This T cell receptor beta chain was recovered during a study of shared clonotypes between healthy human individuals. Study findings and constraints: Researchers sampled only blood; tissue repertoires likely differ. The study's rarefaction showed incomplete sorted-subset sequencing despite large depth.

The repertoire was sequenced with immunoSEQ multiplex PCR; TCRdb's copy has only in-frame clones and lacks some. Among some 1.1 million clones listed, 70% to 80% were seen once. Germline V gives CDR1 SGHVS, CDR2 FQNEAQ. V was pared by 1 base and J by 4 bases, with 5 bases between. This CDR3 region has 12 residues. As for this clone: Antigen unknown.

The chain combines TRBV7-8 with TRBJ2-7; D call uncertain. The sample comprised memory CD4+ T cells from PBMCs. This sample's subset: CD45RA-negative fraction. The clonotype was recovered from a man aged 18 to 29 in good health. Some clones in this sample may be carry-over from other donors' samples. The CDR3 sequence: CASSLGRYEQYF. The CDR3, as DNA: TGTGCCAGCAGCTTAGGCCGTTACGAGCAGTACTTC.